These 7 T cell receptor beta chains share one sample of origin, sequenced in a study of metastatic and nonmetastatic thyroid tumors. Patients were all untreated before their thyroid surgery. TCRdb re-processed the PCR reads through MiXCR. The profile shows tens of thousands of clones, about 18% of them singletons. Sequenced: blood. All receptors come from a male donor with papillary thyroid cancer or a benign thyroid nodule (not recorded which). Some clones in this sample may be carry-over from other donors' samples.

This clone was found many times. The rearrangement uses TRBV3-1 and TRBJ1-3; D not resolved. Trimming took 4 bases from V and 0 from J, leaving 4 bases between them. Germline-derived CDR1 and CDR2 are LGHDT and YNNKEL (reference sequence). This CDR3 is built from 13 residues. This CDR3 reads CASSLRSGNTIYF. DNA for the CDR3: TGTGCCAGCAGCCTGCGCTCTGGAAACACCATATATTTT.

This clone was seen ten or more times. Distinct nucleotide sequences in the sample also encode this CDR3. The genes are TRBV6-1 and TRBJ2-7, with 9 bases that match TRBD1. The CDR3 length is 15 residues. The germline V gene has CDR1 MNHNS and CDR2 SASEGT. The V and J ends lost 5 bases and 2 bases, in that order; junction bases with no gene match: 7. CDR3 coding DNA: TGTGCCAGCAGTACCTCCGGGACAGGGCCCTACGAGCAGTACTTC. Protein sequence: CASSTSGTGPYEQYF.

This clone showed up just a few times. This sequence joins TRBV6-1 and TRBJ2-1, with a weak D call TRBD2 (6 bases). Germline V CDR1 and CDR2: MNHNS, SASEGT. CDR3 length: 15 residues. V lost 9 bases to trimming and J lost 5 bases, with 20 bases between them. The CDR3 region is CASKPGRGLHNEQFF. The CDR3 DNA reads as TGTGCCAGTAAACCCGGCCGGGGGTTGCACAATGAGCAGTTCTTC.

In its sample, this clone was seen many times. This rearrangement joins TRBV20-1 to TRBJ2-5; the match to TRBD2 covers 7 bases. The germline V gene has CDR1 DFQATT and CDR2 SNEGSKA (reference sequence). The V segment lost 3 bases and the J segment 5 bases; nucleotides outside the gene matches: 9. The CDR3 is 14 amino acids. The CDR3 DNA follows: TGCAGTGCTAGGGGCGGGAGCGTGGGGGAGACCCAGTACTTC. Encoded protein: CSARGGSVGETQYF.

This clone was recorded many times. The J gene is TRBJ2-7, the V gene TRBV12-5; D gene unclear. The CDR3 has 14 residues. V gave up 5 bases and J gave up 4 bases, with 15 bases separating them. Germline assignment: CDR1 LGHNT and CDR2 FRNRAP. Here the CDR3 reads CASGGDSRIYEQYF. The CDR3, as DNA: TGTGCTAGTGGTGGCGACTCAAGGATTTACGAGCAGTACTTC.

This clone was counted many times. This CDR3 is also generated by other DNA sequences in the sample. This sequence joins TRBV6-5 and TRBJ1-2; perhaps TRBD1 as D (5 bases). The germline V gene has CDR1 MNHEY and CDR2 SVGAGI. The CDR3 extends over 17 amino acids. The V and J ends lost 2 bases and 5 bases respectively, with 21 bases between them. CDR3 loop: CASSYSRGRADSYGYTF. As DNA, the CDR3 is TGTGCCAGCAGTTACAGTCGGGGGAGGGCGGACTCGTATGGCTACACCTTC.

This clone was seen many times. The chain is built from TRBV10-2 and TRBJ1-1; no definite D call. Between the trimmed V and J ends, which lost 0 bases and 0 bases, there was a span of 8 bases. Germline V gives CDR1 WSHSY, CDR2 SAAADI. The CDR3 is 15 residues long. CDR3 nucleotide sequence: TGCGCCAGCAGTGAGTCTTACGGTTTGAACACTGAAGCTTTCTTT. This codes for CASSESYGLNTEAFF.